This TCR beta chain was sequenced in a study of cytomegalovirus exposure and HLA in healthy donors. Study-wide findings and caveats: As confirmed in vitro, a few CMV-associated chains were specific for CMV antigens. In a later analysis, TCR beta V- and J-gene trimming showed a link to a missense DCLRE1C variant.

Germline V gives CDR1 SGHRS, CDR2 YFSETQ. The CDR3 spans 15 residues. V lost 4 bases to trimming and J lost 0 bases, with 12 bases between them. Remarks on this clone: Antigen unknown.

The PCR had 60 Vbeta and 13 Jbeta primers. Methods used by the authors: Later, an analysis found about 80 million unique TCR beta chains, and roughly 9.9 million of these were shared. Only in-frame clones appear in the TCRdb table, and some are missing; sequencing was by immunoSEQ multiplex PCR. V and J calls and clone size are as listed in that table; D and trimming were resolved from the DNA. The sample records about 110,000 clones, 70% to 80% being singletons. The source of this sequence is a middle-aged man in good health and CMV-seropositive. Sample: PBMCs. The chain couples TRBV5-1 to TRBJ2-3; D is undetermined. For the CDR3, the DNA is TGCGCCAGCAGCCCGGTTCCCACTAGCACAGATACGCAGTATTTT. Residues: CASSPVPTSTDTQYF.